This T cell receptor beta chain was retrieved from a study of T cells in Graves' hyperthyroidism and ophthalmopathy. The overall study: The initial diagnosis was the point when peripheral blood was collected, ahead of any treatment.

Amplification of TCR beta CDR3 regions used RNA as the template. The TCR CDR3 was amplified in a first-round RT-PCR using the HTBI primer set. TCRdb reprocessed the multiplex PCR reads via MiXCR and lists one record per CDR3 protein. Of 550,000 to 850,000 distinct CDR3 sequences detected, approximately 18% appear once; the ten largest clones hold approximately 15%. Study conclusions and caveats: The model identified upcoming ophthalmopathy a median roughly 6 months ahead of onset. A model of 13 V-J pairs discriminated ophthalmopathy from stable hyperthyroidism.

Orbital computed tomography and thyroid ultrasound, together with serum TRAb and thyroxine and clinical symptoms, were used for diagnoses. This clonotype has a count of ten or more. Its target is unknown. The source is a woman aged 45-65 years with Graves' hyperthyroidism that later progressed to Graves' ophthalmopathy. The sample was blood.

In nucleotides, the CDR3 is TGCGCCAGCAGCCAAGATCCCCAGGGCCCCGGCCGTGGTCAGCCCCAGCATTTT. Translating gives CASSQDPQGPGRGQPQHF. The genes are TRBV4-1 and TRBJ1-5; a weak D match, TRBD1 (5 bases). Trimming removed 0 bases at V and 6 bases at J, with 21 bases between. CDR3 size: 18 residues. Germline V lookup: CDR1 MGHRA, CDR2 YSYEKL.